The clone carrying this T cell receptor beta chain has just a few counts. The study ran its PCR with 60 Vbeta and 13 Jbeta primers. Generated by immunoSEQ multiplex PCR, the TCRdb table keeps only in-frame clones and is missing some. The sample gives 190,000 or so clones, about four fifths of which show up once; 0.08% to 0.1% is in the top ten. Losses at the gene ends were 4 bases for V and 2 bases for J; bases not matched to a gene: 9. The germline CDR1 and CDR2 sequences are SGHDN and FVKESK. There are 16 residues in the CDR3. The sample is drawn from a study of cytomegalovirus exposure and HLA in healthy donors. For the study at large: Samples from HLA-typed donors yielded approximately 80 million unique TCRs in an early data release.

This chain connects TRBV14 to TRBJ1-1, with 8 bases fitting TRBD1. The clonotype originates from a boy aged 2-15 years in good health and CMV-seronegative. The sample taken for sequencing was PBMCs. The CDR3 bases are TGTGCCAGCAGCCTTACTCCGGGACAGGTTAACACTGAAGCTTTCTTT. This codes for CASSLTPGQVNTEAFF.